Below are 17 T cell receptor beta chains sequenced from a single sample in a study of T cells in Graves' hyperthyroidism and ophthalmopathy. TCR beta CDR3 sequences were amplified from RNA transcripts. The primer set for the first-round RT-PCR of the TCR CDR3 was HTBI. TCRdb redid the calling of the multiplex PCR reads with MiXCR, one entry per CDR3 protein. The table has around 340,000 distinct CDR3 sequences, 15% to 20% seen once. Sequenced sample: blood. These receptors came from a woman aged 50 to 65 with Graves' hyperthyroidism.

In the case of this clonotype: A read error may be the cause here, since a much bigger clone is one base away. This chain uses TRBV2 with TRBJ2-5; 10 bases are shared with TRBD1. Germline V gene sequence: CDR1 SNHLY, CDR2 FYNNEI. The CDR3 has 18 amino acids. CDR3 amino acids: CASSRKLTPGQGLETRYF. In DNA form, the CDR3 reads TGTGCCAGCAGCAGAAAACTAACCCCGGGACAGGGGTTGGAGACCCGGTACTTC.

This clonotype was seen ten or more times. This chain joins TRBV6-1 and TRBJ1-5; D is unclear. The CDR3 covers 16 residues. Trimming removed 2 bases at V and 5 bases at J, with 16 bases between. The germline V gene has CDR1 MNHNS and CDR2 SASEGT. CDR3 DNA sequence: TGTGCCAGCAGTGAAAGTATGGCGGGGAATGATCAGCCCCAGCATTTT. Translating it yields CASSESMAGNDQPQHF.

The V and J genes are TRBV12-3 or TRBV12-4 and TRBJ1-6; D not resolved. The V gene lost 4 bases and the J gene lost 7 bases, with 11 bases spanning the gap. This CDR3 is built from 14 residues. The DNA for the CDR3 is TGTGCCAGCAGTTCCAACCTAGGGAATTCACCCCTCCACTTT. This translates into CASSSNLGNSPLHF.

The V call is TRBV4-2, the J call TRBJ1-1; no firm D call. Germline V gene sequence: CDR1 LGHNA, CDR2 YNFKEQ. Trimming shortened V by 4 bases and J by 0 bases, and 6 bases separated the two germline ends. The CDR3 has 13 amino acids. DNA for the CDR3: TGTGCCAGCAGCCGGGTATTGAACACTGAAGCTTTCTTT. Amino acids: CASSRVLNTEAFF.

This clonotype was picked up one time. The genes are TRBV12-3 or TRBV12-4 and TRBJ1-1; D is unclear. The CDR3 length is 13 residues. Trimming shortened V by 2 bases and J by 3 bases, and 7 bases separated the two germline ends. CDR3 residues: CASSLIGDTEAFF. The CDR3 nucleotides read TGTGCCAGCAGTTTAATCGGGGACACTGAAGCTTTCTTT.

V and J are TRBV7-9 and TRBJ2-3; D is uncertain. Germline V gene data show CDR1 as SEHNR and CDR2 as FQNEAQ (reference sequence). Deletions cut 1 base from V and 1 base from J, with 12 bases between. The CDR3 has 16 amino acids. Here the CDR3 DNA reads TGTGCCAGCAGCTTAGTGTCATGGTACCGCACAGATACGCAGTATTTT. Amino acid sequence: CASSLVSWYRTDTQYF.

This chain joins TRBV12-3 or TRBV12-4 and TRBJ1-2; D may be TRBD1 (6 bases). This CDR3 is built from 17 residues. V dropped 5 bases and J dropped 4 bases, with 23 bases sitting between them. The CDR3 sequence: CASSPEGGAATIYGYTF. As DNA, the CDR3 is TGTGCCAGCAGTCCTGAGGGGGGGGCAGCGACTATCTATGGCTACACCTTC.

This clonotype was observed many times. This sequence joins TRBV28 and TRBJ2-7; the D is unclear. This CDR3 has 15 amino acids. V was pared by 2 bases and J by 0 bases, with 11 bases between. CDR1 is MDHEN and CDR2 is SYDVKM in the germline V gene. CDR3 amino acids: CASSLNLGSSYEQYF. CDR3 sequence (DNA): TGTGCCAGCAGTTTAAATCTCGGCAGCTCCTACGAGCAGTACTTC.

This clonotype was seen once. This chain joins TRBV5-1 and TRBJ1-1; the D is unclear. Germline CDR1 reads SGHRS; CDR2 reads YFSETQ. The V end lost 4 bases, the J end lost 2 bases, and 15 bases lay between the germline ends. The CDR3 runs 15 residues. The CDR3 bases are TGCGCCAGCAGCCCCCTCCATGGAGGTAACACTGAAGCTTTCTTT. Amino acid sequence: CASSPLHGGNTEAFF.

The CDR3 DNA is TGTGCCAGCAGCTTGAAAGGGACAAGGGGGCCCGAGGCGAAAGAAGCTTTCTTT. Residues: CASSLKGTRGPEAKEAFF. The V call is TRBV7-3, the J call TRBJ1-1; TRBD1 matches 7 bases. The V gene's germline CDR1 is SGHTA and CDR2 FQGTGA. With V trimmed by 3 bases and J by 8 bases, 21 bases remained unmatched. CDR3 length: 18 residues.

The V and J genes are TRBV13 and TRBJ2-3; D is possibly TRBD1 (5 bases). There are 16 residues in the CDR3. V gave up 5 bases and J gave up 5 bases, with 20 bases separating them. Germline V CDR1 and CDR2: PRHDT, FYEKMQ (reference sequence). The CDR3 sequence is CASSLPGGANRDTQYF. The DNA for the CDR3 is TGTGCCAGCAGCCTCCCTGGTGGGGCCAACCGAGATACGCAGTATTTT.

This clonotype showed up many times. This chain connects TRBV28 to TRBJ2-1, with D possibly matching TRBD2 (6 bases). The CDR3 runs 15 residues. Germline V gene data show CDR1 as MDHEN and CDR2 as SYDVKM. V lost 5 bases and J lost 7, with 18 bases in between. CDR3 residues: CASSVGGSLGNEQFF. CDR3 sequence (DNA): TGTGCCAGCAGTGTGGGGGGATCCTTGGGTAATGAGCAGTTCTTC.

The V call is TRBV27, the J call TRBJ2-4; D perhaps matches TRBD1 (6 bases). Germline V gene lookup returns CDR1 MNHEY and CDR2 SMNVEV (reference sequence). The CDR3 runs 14 residues. The V gene lost 3 bases and the J gene lost 2 bases, with 8 bases spanning the gap. CDR3 loop: CASSFTGPKNIQYF. The CDR3 DNA sequence: TGTGCCAGCAGTTTCACAGGGCCCAAAAACATTCAGTACTTC.

This clonotype was detected ten times or more. The rearrangement uses TRBV12-3 or TRBV12-4 and TRBJ1-6; D is undetermined. The CDR3 sequence is 15 residues long. The V and J ends lost 3 bases and 7 bases respectively, with 13 bases between them. CDR3 coding DNA: TGTGCCAGCAGTTTCCCCCCGTCTAACAATTCACCCCTCCACTTT. Protein: CASSFPPSNNSPLHF.

The chain carries TRBV4-2 and TRBJ1-2; D uncertain. The CDR3 runs to 13 residues. Germline-derived CDR1 and CDR2 are LGHNA and YNFKEQ. Trimming left V 0 bases short and J 5 bases short, with 7 bases between. The CDR3 loop is CASSQDSLYGYTF. CDR3 sequence (DNA): TGTGCCAGCAGCCAAGATAGCCTTTATGGCTACACCTTC.

V usage is TRBV5-8 and J usage is TRBJ2-1, with TRBD1 identical over 7 bases. This CDR3 is built from 15 residues. The germline gives CDR1 SGHTS, CDR2 YDEGEE. V was pared by 4 bases and J by 8 bases, with 12 bases of the junction left unmatched. The CDR3 loop is CASSTAPQGLDEQFF. CDR3 nucleotide sequence: TGTGCCAGCAGCACTGCACCACAGGGGTTAGATGAGCAGTTCTTC.

This clonotype was seen ten or more times. This chain joins TRBV2 and TRBJ1-2; D not certain. CDR1 SNHLY and CDR2 FYNNEI come from the germline V gene. V was trimmed by 3 bases and J by 4 bases, leaving 12 bases between them. CDR3 length: 14 residues. The CDR3 nucleotides read TGTGCCAGCAGTGACGAGGAGTACGCCTATGGCTACACCTTC. Residues: CASSDEEYAYGYTF.